A single sample is the source of the 25 T cell receptor beta chains below, sequenced in a study of blood T cell repertoires in COVID-19. Sequenced by immunoSEQ multiplex PCR; TCRdb stores in-frame clones only, minus some. Among over 20,000 clones, around 90% were seen once, and the ten largest hold 3.1%. The sample consisted of peripheral blood. All receptors derive from a woman in her sixties or seventies with active COVID-19.

This chain connects TRBV28 to TRBJ2-5, with a tentative D call TRBD1 (5 bases). The CDR3 extends over 16 amino acids. From germline, CDR1 is MDHEN and CDR2 SYDVKM. V lost 4 bases, J lost 6 bases, and 21 bases lay in between. DNA of the CDR3: TGTGCCAGCAGTTCCCCCGCCATGGCAGGGCTAAAGACCCAGTACTTC. It yields the protein CASSSPAMAGLKTQYF.

This chain uses TRBV5-6 with TRBJ2-7; D is uncertain. The CDR3 is 13 residues long. Between the trimmed V and J ends, which lost 0 bases and 3 bases, there was a span of 7 bases. Per germline, CDR1 SGHDT and CDR2 YYEEEE. In nucleotides, the CDR3 is TGTGCCAGCAGCTTGGCCTCAGTCTACGAGCAGTACTTC. Its protein product is CASSLASVYEQYF.

The V gene is TRBV7-9, the J gene TRBJ1-3; D remains unclear. Trimming took 5 bases from V and 4 from J, leaving 9 bases between them. There are 13 residues in the CDR3. CDR1 is SEHNR and CDR2 is FQNEAQ in the germline V gene (reference sequence). The CDR3 nucleotides are TGTGCCAGCAGCATTTCACTGGGAAACACCATATATTTT. This sequence encodes CASSISLGNTIYF.

The chain carries TRBV5-6 and TRBJ1-5; 7 nucleotides align to TRBD1. The CDR3 is 14 residues long. J was trimmed by 7 bases and V by 0 bases; bases with no gene match: 4. In germline, CDR1 is SGHDT, CDR2 YYEEEE. The CDR3 DNA follows: TGTGCCAGCAGCTTGGGCAGGGGGAGGCAGCCCCAGCATTTT. It codes for CASSLGRGRQPQHF.

The rearrangement uses TRBV20-1 and TRBJ1-2; TRBD1 aligns across 8 bases. Germline CDR1 and CDR2: DFQATT and SNEGSKA (reference sequence). The V gene end was trimmed by 3 bases and the J gene end by 4 bases; junction bases not matched to a gene: 4. CDR3 length equals 13 residues. The CDR3 spells CSASTGGSYGYTF. In DNA form, the CDR3 reads TGCAGTGCTAGTACAGGGGGAAGCTATGGCTACACCTTC.

This clone was observed a few times. The CDR3 nucleotides are TGTGCCAGCAGCGTAGTCGAAGGACAGGGCGTCATTCAGTACTTC. Amino acids: CASSVVEGQGVIQYF. The gene calls are TRBV9 and TRBJ2-4; 8 nucleotides align to TRBD1. From germline, CDR1 is SGDLS and CDR2 YYNGEE. This CDR3 contains 15 residues. The junction had 8 bases not matched to a gene; V was cut back by 0 bases and J by 9 bases. Full variable domain (remainder filled in from reference TRBV9 and TRBJ2-4): DSGVTQTPKHLITATGQRVTLRCSPRSGDLSVYWYQQSLDQGLQFLIQYYNGEERAKGNILERFSAQQFPDLHSELNLSSLELGDSALYFCASSVVEGQGVIQYFGAGTRLSVL.

The chain has TRBV28 and TRBJ1-3, with 9 bases lining up with TRBD1. This CDR3 is 15 amino acids long. The V and J ends lost 5 bases and 3 bases, in that order; junction bases with no gene match: 5. Germline lookup yields CDR1 MDHEN and CDR2 SYDVKM. CDR3 sequence reads: CASSRDRAVGNTIYF. CDR3 sequence (DNA): TGTGCCAGCAGTCGGGACAGGGCAGTTGGAAACACCATATATTTT.

The CDR3 DNA reads TGTGCCAGCAGCTTATACCAGCGGGTACCAACCGGGGAGCTGTTTTTT. Translation: CASSLYQRVPTGELFF. The V call is TRBV7-8, the J call TRBJ2-2; D is perhaps TRBD2 (6 bases). CDR1 is SGHVS, CDR2 FQNEAQ, per germline. V was shortened by 2 bases and J by 5 bases, with 15 bases between the two germline ends. The CDR3 spans 16 residues.

The rearrangement links TRBV10-3 to TRBJ2-1, with TRBD2 matching over 8 bases. Germline V gene sequence: CDR1 ENHRY, CDR2 SYGVKD. The ends lost 0 bases at V and 4 bases at J; junction bases unmatched: 8. This CDR3 comprises 17 residues. As DNA, the CDR3 is TGTGCCATCAGTGAGTCGATGAGCGGGAGTCGGTACAATGAGCAGTTCTTC. It translates to CAISESMSGSRYNEQFF.

The chain couples TRBV7-3 to TRBJ1-2, with 8 bases identical to TRBD1. CDR3 length equals 14 residues. CDR1 and CDR2 from the germline V gene are SGHTA and FQGTGA. V shed 3 bases, J shed 8 bases, and the junction held 8 bases outside the gene matches. CDR3 coding DNA: TGTGCCAGCAGCTTCGATGGACAGGGAGAAGGCTACACCTTC. Its protein product is CASSFDGQGEGYTF.

The rearrangement joins TRBV28 to TRBJ1-5; possible D gene TRBD1, 5 bases. This CDR3 contains 13 residues. The ends were cut back, 3 bases at V and 6 bases at J, with 9 bases in the middle. Per germline, CDR1 MDHEN and CDR2 SYDVKM. CDR3 DNA: TGTGCCAGCAGTTTGGAGGGACGTCAGCCCCAGCATTTT. It is translated as CASSLEGRQPQHF.

This chain connects TRBV5-6 to TRBJ2-1; D is possibly TRBD2 (5 bases). V was shortened by 4 bases and J by 2 bases, with 10 bases between the two germline ends. CDR3 size: 14 residues. CDR1 is SGHDT, CDR2 YYEEEE, per germline. The CDR3 DNA reads TGTGCCAGCAGCAGGGAGAGTCCCTACAATGAGCAGTTCTTC. Encoded protein: CASSRESPYNEQFF.

The CDR3 region has the DNA TGTGCCAGCAGCTCCCAGAACACCATATATTTT. Translated: CASSSQNTIYF. The chain employs TRBV5-4 and TRBJ1-3; D remains unclear. The CDR3 is made up of 11 amino acids. CDR1 is SGHNT, CDR2 YYREEE, per germline (reference sequence). Between the trimmed V and J ends, which lost 3 bases and 7 bases, there was a span of 5 bases.

The rearrangement uses TRBV5-1 and TRBJ1-6, with 9 bases identical to TRBD1. Looked up from germline, CDR1 is SGHRS and CDR2 is YFSETQ. The CDR3 length is 15 residues. V trimming: 4 bases; J trimming: 2 bases; junction bases outside the gene matches: 1. The CDR3 DNA reads as TGCGCCAGCAGCGACAGGGGGACCTATAATTCACCCCTCCACTTT. Translation gives CASSDRGTYNSPLHF. Using reference TRBV5-1 and TRBJ1-6 for the parts outside the CDR3, the full variable domain is KAGVTQTPRYLIKTRGQQVTLSCSPISGHRSVSWYQQTPGQGLQFLFEYFSETQRNKGNFPGRFSGRQFSNSRSEMNVSTLELGDSALYLCASSDRGTYNSPLHFGNGTRLTVT.

This clone was recorded only once. The V and J genes are TRBV5-4 and TRBJ2-1; 9 positions match TRBD2. The V and J ends lost 4 bases and 2 bases, in that order; junction bases with no gene match: 13. Per germline, CDR1 SGHNT and CDR2 YYREEE (reference sequence). CDR3 length: 18 amino acids. The CDR3 DNA follows: TGTGCCAGCAGCCCGGGGGGGAGCGGGAGGATAACCTACAATGAGCAGTTCTTC. Its protein product is CASSPGGSGRITYNEQFF.

The chain employs TRBV28 and TRBJ2-1, with a tentative D call TRBD1 (6 bases). The V end lost 4 bases, the J end lost 7 bases, and 20 bases lay between the germline ends. The CDR3 spans 16 residues. CDR1 and CDR2 from the germline V gene are MDHEN and SYDVKM. The DNA of the CDR3 is TGTGCCAGCAGTTACCCAGAAACAGGGTATAGGAATGAGCAGTTCTTC. This codes for CASSYPETGYRNEQFF.

V is TRBV25-1 and J is TRBJ1-2, with D perhaps TRBD1 (5 bases). This CDR3 is built from 13 residues. Trimming pared 5 bases from V and 5 bases from J, leaving 12 bases between. The germline V gene has CDR1 MGHDK and CDR2 SYGVNS. The CDR3 loop reads CASSKGQIYGYTF. In DNA form, the CDR3 reads TGTGCCAGCAGTAAGGGGCAGATTTATGGCTACACCTTC.

The V and J genes are TRBV28 and TRBJ1-2; 7 bases fit TRBD1. Germline values: CDR1 MDHEN, CDR2 SYDVKM. V shed 5 bases and J 8 bases; nucleotides not matched to a gene: 11. This CDR3 spans 14 amino acids. Written as DNA, the CDR3 is TGTGCCAGCAGTCACCCACAGGGGATGAGGGGCTACACCTTC. This translates into CASSHPQGMRGYTF.

CDR3 amino acids: CATSRDDLARETQYF. Here the CDR3 DNA reads TGTGCCACCAGCAGAGATGACCTAGCTAGGGAGACCCAGTACTTC. This sequence joins TRBV15 and TRBJ2-5; D perhaps matches TRBD2 (5 bases). Trimming removed 0 bases at V and 5 bases at J, with 13 bases between. Germline loops: CDR1 LNHNV, CDR2 YYDKDF (reference sequence). The CDR3 covers 15 residues.

The chain employs TRBV5-6 and TRBJ2-3, with 9 bases aligning to TRBD2. The V and J ends lost 3 bases and 4 bases, in that order; junction bases with no gene match: 9. This CDR3 is built from 16 residues. Germline-derived CDR1 and CDR2 are SGHDT and YYEEEE. The CDR3 coding sequence is TGTGCCAGCAGCTGGACGGTAGCGGGAGCAGCAGATACGCAGTATTTT. Translation gives CASSWTVAGAADTQYF.

The chain uses TRBV7-2 and TRBJ2-7; D gene unclear. Germline CDR1 reads SGHTA; CDR2 reads FQGNSA. The CDR3 loop spans 14 amino acids. The germline V and J ends were trimmed by 5 bases and 2 bases, with 13 bases remaining between them. This CDR3 reads CASSLQRGTYEQYF. The CDR3 DNA follows: TGTGCCAGCAGCCTTCAGAGAGGAACCTACGAGCAGTACTTC.

The CDR3 loop is CASSLYLAGDEQFF. For the CDR3, the DNA is TGTGCCAGCAGCTTGTATCTAGCGGGAGACGAGCAGTTCTTC. V is TRBV5-4 and J is TRBJ2-1; 10 bases map to TRBD2. V shed 1 base, J shed 10 bases, and the junction held 5 bases outside the gene matches. The germline gives CDR1 SGHNT, CDR2 YYREEE (reference sequence). The CDR3 totals 14 residues. Supplemented by reference TRBV5-4 and TRBJ2-1, the full variable domain reads ETGVTQSPTHLIKTRGQQVTLRCSSQSGHNTVSWYQQALGQGPQFIFQYYREEENGRGNFPPRFSGLQFPNYSSELNVNALELDDSALYLCASSLYLAGDEQFFGPGTRLTVL.

V is TRBV6-4 and J is TRBJ1-6; the D is unclear. With 5 bases removed from V and 7 bases from J, the gap between germline ends came to 18 bases. Germline V gene lookup returns CDR1 MRHNA and CDR2 SNTAGT. The length of the CDR3 is 16 residues. CDR3 sequence: CASSPPRGRANSPLHF. In nucleotides, the CDR3 is TGTGCCAGCAGTCCACCCCGGGGAAGGGCCAATTCACCCCTCCACTTT.

This sequence joins TRBV3-1 (or the pseudogene TRBV3-2) and TRBJ1-4, with 10 bases identical to TRBD1. Germline trimming cut 5 bases from V and 8 bases from J; bases unmatched to any gene: 8. This CDR3 has 15 residues. Germline V gene data show CDR1 as LGHDT and CDR2 as YNNKEL (reference sequence). This CDR3 is CASSTRQGAREKLFF. CDR3 bases: TGTGCCAGCAGCACCCGACAGGGGGCAAGGGAAAAACTGTTTTTT.

The chain recombines TRBV2 with TRBJ2-1, with D maybe TRBD2 (5 bases). The V gene lost 2 bases and the J gene lost 8 bases, with 10 bases spanning the gap. Germline assignment: CDR1 SNHLY and CDR2 FYNNEI. The CDR3 runs to 13 residues. The CDR3 nucleotides are TGTGCCAGCAGTGAACAAGGAGGTCATGAGCAGTTCTTC. Encoded protein: CASSEQGGHEQFF.